The clone carrying this TCR beta chain was detected only a few times. The data were obtained in a study of regulatory T cells in long-lasting Graves disease. CDR3-region Arm-PCR and iRepertoire HTBI primers produced the TCR beta libraries. TCRdb re-derived calls from the multiplex PCR reads in MiXCR, one entry per CDR3 protein. The sample consists of roughly 380,000 distinct CDR3 sequences, approximately 15% of them appearing once. Time point defined: newly diagnosed GD, antithyroid drugs for less than 3 months. Extracted PBMC RNA gave rise to the TCR library. This CDR3 has 14 residues. Germline lookup yields CDR1 MNHEY and CDR2 SMNVEV (reference sequence). Trimming removed 6 bases from V and 2 bases from J; junction bases left unmatched: 7. These data were likewise used in another study, on T cells in Graves' hyperthyroidism and ophthalmopathy.

The TCR sequence derives from a man aged 40-49 years with Graves disease. The chain uses TRBV27 and TRBJ2-7, with 7 positions matching TRBD1. The sequenced sample was peripheral blood mononuclear cells (PBMCs), obtained at new diagnosis, from a patient treated with antithyroid drugs. Here the CDR3 reads CASRRDSAAYEQYF. In DNA form, the CDR3 reads TGTGCCAGCAGGAGGGACAGTGCGGCCTACGAGCAGTACTTC.